The 8 T cell receptor beta chains below all came from one sample that was sequenced in a study of cytomegalovirus exposure and HLA in healthy donors. Use of 60 Vbeta and 13 Jbeta primers characterized the PCR. Here immunoSEQ multiplex PCR was the method, and the copy in TCRdb shows in-frame clones only, minus some. The sample holds around 91,000 clones, roughly 73% seen once. Sequenced input: PBMCs. The receptors originated from a male donor in good health and CMV-seropositive.

V is TRBV9 and J is TRBJ2-3; D is undetermined. This CDR3 is 12 amino acids long. Germline CDR1 reads SGDLS; CDR2 reads YYNGEE. V shed 4 bases and J shed 4 bases, with 7 bases lying between them. The CDR3 DNA sequence: TGTGCCAGCAGCACCACTGCAGATACGCAGTATTTT. Protein sequence: CASSTTADTQYF.

This clone was seen a handful of times. V is TRBV5-1 and J is TRBJ1-5, with D possibly matching TRBD1 (6 bases). Germline values: CDR1 SGHRS, CDR2 YFSETQ. CDR3 length equals 14 residues. V lost 1 base and J 5 bases, leaving 10 bases between the germline ends. The CDR3 loop reads CASSLSTGYQPQHF. Written as DNA, the CDR3 is TGCGCCAGCAGCTTGTCGACAGGCTATCAGCCCCAGCATTTT.

The chain recombines TRBV7-9 with TRBJ2-7, with 10 bases that match TRBD2. The V segment lost 0 bases and the J segment 4 bases; nucleotides outside the gene matches: 3. CDR3 length: 15 amino acids. Per germline, CDR1 SEHNR and CDR2 FQNEAQ (reference sequence). CDR3 protein: CASSLASGREYEQYF. CDR3 nucleotide sequence: TGTGCCAGCAGCTTAGCCAGCGGGAGGGAATACGAGCAGTACTTC. The whole variable domain, filled in from reference TRBV7-9 and TRBJ2-7, reads DTGVSQNPRHKITKRGQNVTFRCDPISEHNRLYWYRQTLGQGPEFLTYFQNEAQLEKSRLLSDRFSAERPKGSFSTLEIQRTEQGDSAMYLCASSLASGREYEQYFGPGTRLTVT.

The chain carries TRBV4-1 and TRBJ2-5; D uncertain. V lost 1 base and J 2 bases, leaving 5 bases between the germline ends. Germline V CDR1 and CDR2: MGHRA, YSYEKL. The CDR3 loop spans 13 amino acids. CDR3 sequence reads: CASSQVLQETQYF. In DNA form, the CDR3 reads TGCGCCAGCAGCCAAGTACTGCAAGAGACCCAGTACTTC.

The chain recombines TRBV5-1 with TRBJ1-2; 9 bases line up with TRBD1. Trimming took 3 bases from V and 8 from J; bases not matched to a gene: 11. The length of the CDR3 is 15 residues. Looked up from germline, CDR1 is SGHRS and CDR2 is YFSETQ. The CDR3 spells CASSSHRGTGLGYTF. The CDR3 coding sequence is TGCGCCAGCAGCTCGCATAGAGGGACAGGGCTAGGCTACACCTTC.

V gene TRBV29-1 combines with J gene TRBJ2-2, with TRBD2 as a possible D gene (5 bases). The CDR3 runs 15 residues. Trimming stripped 4 bases from V and 0 bases from J, with 12 bases between. Germline loops: CDR1 SQVTM, CDR2 ANQGSEA. The CDR3 DNA reads as TGCAGCGTTGTAGTCGGGGTAACGAACACCGGGGAGCTGTTTTTT. Translating it yields CSVVVGVTNTGELFF.

J is TRBJ2-7 and V is TRBV7-9; 10 bases align to TRBD1. Germline V gives CDR1 SEHNR, CDR2 FQNEAQ (reference sequence). V was pared by 7 bases and J by 5 bases, with 5 bases of the junction left unmatched. CDR3 length: 13 residues. CDR3 bases: TGTGCCAGCATGGGACAGGGGTATGACGAGCAGTACTTC. Translated: CASMGQGYDEQYF.

This sequence joins TRBV7-9 and TRBJ1-1; 8 nucleotides align to TRBD1. Unmatched junction bases numbered 3, after V lost 5 bases and J lost 4 bases. This CDR3 is 13 amino acids long. CDR1 SEHNR and CDR2 FQNEAQ come from the germline V gene (reference sequence). The CDR3 coding sequence is TGTGCCAGCAGCAACACAGGGGGCACTGAAGCTTTCTTT. This translates into CASSNTGGTEAFF.